This T cell receptor beta chain was found in a study of PD-L1 blockade in urothelial cancer. Whole-study context: Bladder-origin urothelial cancer in males described about 85% of the roughly 29 patients. From 0 to 3 prior chemotherapy regimens had been given to the patients. Analyses used blood from 3 weeks (second dose) and 6 weeks after treatment start. Findings and caveats of the study: Tumor-associated TCR clones expanded more in blood at 3 weeks in patients with durable benefit.

As for this clone: The antigen is unknown.

Documented time point: pretreatment peripheral blood. TCRdb's table, derived via immunoSEQ multiplex PCR, lists solely in-frame clones and lacks some. The data contain more than 75,000 clones, 84% of them singletons. Per the germline V gene, CDR1 is MNHNS and CDR2 is SASEGT. The CDR3 is 13 residues long. Trimming removed 3 bases from V and 4 bases from J, with 9 bases in between. Sequences were derived from PBMCs, sampled around atezolizumab (anti-PD-L1) treatment. The rearrangement links TRBV6-1 to TRBJ1-1; D not certain. The sequence came from a man between 60 and 70 years old with urothelial cancer. CDR3 sequence reads: CASSEVQITEAFF. The CDR3 region has the DNA TGTGCCAGCAGTGAGGTCCAGATCACTGAAGCTTTCTTT.